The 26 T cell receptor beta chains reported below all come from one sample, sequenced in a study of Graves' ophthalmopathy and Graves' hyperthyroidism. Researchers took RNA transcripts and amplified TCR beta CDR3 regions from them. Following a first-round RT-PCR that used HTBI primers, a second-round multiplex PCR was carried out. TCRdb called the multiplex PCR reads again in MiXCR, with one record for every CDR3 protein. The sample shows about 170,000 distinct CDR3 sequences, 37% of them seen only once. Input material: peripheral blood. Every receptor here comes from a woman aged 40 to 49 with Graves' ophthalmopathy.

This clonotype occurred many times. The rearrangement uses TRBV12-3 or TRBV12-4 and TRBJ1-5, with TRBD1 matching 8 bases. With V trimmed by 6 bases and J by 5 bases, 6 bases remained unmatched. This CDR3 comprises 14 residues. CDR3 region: CASSRQGLDQPQHF. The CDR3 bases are TGTGCCAGCAGCAGACAGGGGCTCGATCAGCCCCAGCATTTT.

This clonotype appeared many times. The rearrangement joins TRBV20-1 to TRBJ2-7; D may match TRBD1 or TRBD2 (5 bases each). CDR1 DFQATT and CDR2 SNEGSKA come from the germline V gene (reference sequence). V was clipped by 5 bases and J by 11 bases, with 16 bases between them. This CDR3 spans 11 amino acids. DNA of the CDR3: TGCAGTGCTGAGAGGGGCCGCTCAAAGTACTTC. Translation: CSAERGRSKYF.

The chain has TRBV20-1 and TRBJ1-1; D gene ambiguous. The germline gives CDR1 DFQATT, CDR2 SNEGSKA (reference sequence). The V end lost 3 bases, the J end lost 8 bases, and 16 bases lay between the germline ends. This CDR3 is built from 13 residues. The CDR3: CSASPRIEREAFF. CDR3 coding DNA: TGCAGTGCTAGCCCCAGGATTGAAAGGGAAGCTTTCTTT.

CDR3 in amino acids: CASSPQGATGELFF. DNA for the CDR3: TGTGCCAGCAGCCCACAGGGGGCGACCGGGGAGCTGTTTTTT. The chain links TRBV11-2 to TRBJ2-2; 9 bases line up with TRBD1. J gave up 5 bases and V 5 bases, and 3 bases lay outside the gene matches. CDR1 and CDR2 from the germline V gene are SGHAT and FQNNGV. There are 14 residues in the CDR3.

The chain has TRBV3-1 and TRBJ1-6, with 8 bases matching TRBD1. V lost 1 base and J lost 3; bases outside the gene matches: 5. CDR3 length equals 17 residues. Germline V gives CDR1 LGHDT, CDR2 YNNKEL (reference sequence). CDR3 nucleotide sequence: TGTGCCAGCAGCCAAGGGACAGGGACGATCTATAATTCACCCCTCCACTTT. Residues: CASSQGTGTIYNSPLHF.

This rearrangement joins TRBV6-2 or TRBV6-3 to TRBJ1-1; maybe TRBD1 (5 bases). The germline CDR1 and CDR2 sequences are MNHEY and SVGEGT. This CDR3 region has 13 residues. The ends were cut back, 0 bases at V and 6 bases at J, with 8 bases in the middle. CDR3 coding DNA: TGTGCCAGCAGTTACTCTGGGACCCCTGAAGCTTTCTTT. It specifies CASSYSGTPEAFF.

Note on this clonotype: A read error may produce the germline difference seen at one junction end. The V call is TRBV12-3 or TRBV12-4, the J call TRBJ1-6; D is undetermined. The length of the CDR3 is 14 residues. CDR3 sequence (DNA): TGTGCCAGCAGTTTACGCTTTTTTAATTCACCCCTCCAGTTT. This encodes CASSLRFFNSPLQF.

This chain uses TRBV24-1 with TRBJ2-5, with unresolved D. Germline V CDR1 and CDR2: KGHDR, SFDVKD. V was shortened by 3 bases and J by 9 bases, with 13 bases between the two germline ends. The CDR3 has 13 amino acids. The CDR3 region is CATSDQPTSAQYF. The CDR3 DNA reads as TGTGCCACCAGTGATCAACCCACGAGTGCCCAGTACTTC.

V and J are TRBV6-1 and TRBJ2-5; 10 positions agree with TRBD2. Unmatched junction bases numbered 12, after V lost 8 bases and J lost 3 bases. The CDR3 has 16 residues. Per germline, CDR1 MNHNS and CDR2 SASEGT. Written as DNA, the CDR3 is TGTGCCAGCCAGCGGGGGGGTCCATACACCAAAGAGACCCAGTACTTC. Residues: CASQRGGPYTKETQYF.

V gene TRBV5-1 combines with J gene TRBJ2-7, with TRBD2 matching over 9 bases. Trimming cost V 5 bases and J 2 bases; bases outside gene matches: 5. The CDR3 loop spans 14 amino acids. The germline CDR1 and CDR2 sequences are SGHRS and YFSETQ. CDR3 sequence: CASSVASGTYEQYF. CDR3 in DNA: TGCGCCAGCAGTGTAGCTAGCGGGACCTACGAGCAGTACTTC.

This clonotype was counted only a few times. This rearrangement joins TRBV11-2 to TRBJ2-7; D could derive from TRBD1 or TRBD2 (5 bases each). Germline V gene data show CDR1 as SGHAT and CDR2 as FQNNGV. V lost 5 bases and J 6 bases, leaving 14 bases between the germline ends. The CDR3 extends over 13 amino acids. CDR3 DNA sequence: TGTGCCAGCAGCCCCGGGGCTTACGCCGAGCAGTACTTC. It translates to CASSPGAYAEQYF.

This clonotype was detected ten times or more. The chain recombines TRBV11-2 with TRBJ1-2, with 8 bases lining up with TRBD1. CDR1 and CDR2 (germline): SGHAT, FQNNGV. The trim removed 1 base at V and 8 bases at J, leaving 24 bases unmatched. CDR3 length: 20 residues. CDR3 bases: TGTGCCAGCAGCTTAGGTCCCTTCAAAACCCAGGGGGCTAATTTTCAAGGCTACACCTTC. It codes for CASSLGPFKTQGANFQGYTF. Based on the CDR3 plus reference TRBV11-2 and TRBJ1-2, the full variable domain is EAGVAQSPRYKIIEKRQSVAFWCNPISGHATLYWYQQILGQGPKLLIQFQNNGVVDDSQLPKDRFSAERLKGVDSTLKIQPAKLEDSAVYLCASSLGPFKTQGANFQGYTFGSGTRLTVV.

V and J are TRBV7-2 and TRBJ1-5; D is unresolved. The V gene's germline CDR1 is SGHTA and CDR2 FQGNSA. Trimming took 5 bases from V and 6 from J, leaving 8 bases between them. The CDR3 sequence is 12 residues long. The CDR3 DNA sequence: TGTGCCAGCAGCCCACCCTTTCAGCCCCAGCATTTT. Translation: CASSPPFQPQHF.

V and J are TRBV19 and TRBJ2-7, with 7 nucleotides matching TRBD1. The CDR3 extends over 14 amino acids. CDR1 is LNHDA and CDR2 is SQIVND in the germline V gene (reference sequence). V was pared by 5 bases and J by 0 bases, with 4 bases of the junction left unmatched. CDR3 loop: CASSRDRASYEQYF. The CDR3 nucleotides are TGTGCCAGTAGTCGGGACAGAGCCTCCTACGAGCAGTACTTC.

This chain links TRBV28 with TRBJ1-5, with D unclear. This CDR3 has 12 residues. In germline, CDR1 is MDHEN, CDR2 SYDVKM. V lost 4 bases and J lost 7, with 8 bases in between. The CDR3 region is CASSWFMQPQHF. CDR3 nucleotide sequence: TGTGCCAGCAGTTGGTTCATGCAGCCCCAGCATTTT.

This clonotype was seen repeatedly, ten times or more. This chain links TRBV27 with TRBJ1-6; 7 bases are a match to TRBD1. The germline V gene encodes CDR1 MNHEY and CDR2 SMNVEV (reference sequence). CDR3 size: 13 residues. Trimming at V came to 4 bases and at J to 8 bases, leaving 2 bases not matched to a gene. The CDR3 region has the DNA TGTGCCAGCAGTTCGACAGGGTATTCACCCCTCCACTTT. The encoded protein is CASSSTGYSPLHF.

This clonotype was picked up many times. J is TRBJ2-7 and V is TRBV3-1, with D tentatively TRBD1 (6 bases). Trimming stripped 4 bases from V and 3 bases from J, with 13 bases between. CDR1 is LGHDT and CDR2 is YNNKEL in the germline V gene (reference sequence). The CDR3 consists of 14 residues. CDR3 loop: CASSLETGSYEQYF. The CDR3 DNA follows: TGTGCCAGCAGCCTCGAGACAGGTAGCTACGAGCAGTACTTC.

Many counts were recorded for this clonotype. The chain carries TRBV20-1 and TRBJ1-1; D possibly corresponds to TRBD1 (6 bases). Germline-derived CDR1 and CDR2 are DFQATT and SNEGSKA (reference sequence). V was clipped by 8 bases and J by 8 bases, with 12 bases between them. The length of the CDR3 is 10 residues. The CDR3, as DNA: TGCAGTTCCCCAGGGACAGAAGCTTTCTTT. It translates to CSSPGTEAFF.

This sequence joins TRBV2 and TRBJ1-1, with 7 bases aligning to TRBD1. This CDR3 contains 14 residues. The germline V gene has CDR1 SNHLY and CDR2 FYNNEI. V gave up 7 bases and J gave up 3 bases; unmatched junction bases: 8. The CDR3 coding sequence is TGTGCCAGCAAGGAATCCAGGGGGTACACTGAAGCTTTCTTT. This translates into CASKESRGYTEAFF.

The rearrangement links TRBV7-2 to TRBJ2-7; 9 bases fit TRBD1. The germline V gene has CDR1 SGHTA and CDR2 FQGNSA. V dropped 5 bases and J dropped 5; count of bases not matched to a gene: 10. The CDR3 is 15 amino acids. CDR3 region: CASSPTTQGADEQYF. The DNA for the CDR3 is TGTGCCAGCAGCCCGACCACACAGGGGGCAGACGAGCAGTACTTC.

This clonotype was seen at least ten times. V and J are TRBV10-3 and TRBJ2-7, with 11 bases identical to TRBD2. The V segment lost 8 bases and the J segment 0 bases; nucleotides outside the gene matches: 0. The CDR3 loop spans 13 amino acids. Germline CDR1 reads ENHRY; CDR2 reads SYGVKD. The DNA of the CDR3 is TGTGCCATCGGGACTAGCGGCTCCTACGAGCAGTACTTC. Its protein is CAIGTSGSYEQYF.

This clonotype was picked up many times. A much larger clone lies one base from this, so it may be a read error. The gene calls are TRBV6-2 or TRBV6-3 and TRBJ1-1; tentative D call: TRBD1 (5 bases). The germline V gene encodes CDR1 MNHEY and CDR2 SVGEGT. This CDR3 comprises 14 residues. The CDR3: CASSYSGQGGEALF. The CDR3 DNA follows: TGTGCCAGCAGTTACTCGGGGCAGGGTGGTGAAGCTCTCTTT.

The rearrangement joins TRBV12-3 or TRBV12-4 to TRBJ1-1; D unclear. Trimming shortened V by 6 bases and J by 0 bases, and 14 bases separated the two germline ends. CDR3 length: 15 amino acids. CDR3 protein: CASSHSRPLNTEAFF. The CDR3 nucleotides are TGTGCCAGCAGCCATTCCAGACCCTTGAACACTGAAGCTTTCTTT.

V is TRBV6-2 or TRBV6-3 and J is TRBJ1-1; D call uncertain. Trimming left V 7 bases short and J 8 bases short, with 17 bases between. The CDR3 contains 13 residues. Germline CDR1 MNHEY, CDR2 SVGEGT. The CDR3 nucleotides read TGTGCCAGCACCCCGAGGGCATTCTCGGAAGCTTTCTTT. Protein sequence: CASTPRAFSEAFF.

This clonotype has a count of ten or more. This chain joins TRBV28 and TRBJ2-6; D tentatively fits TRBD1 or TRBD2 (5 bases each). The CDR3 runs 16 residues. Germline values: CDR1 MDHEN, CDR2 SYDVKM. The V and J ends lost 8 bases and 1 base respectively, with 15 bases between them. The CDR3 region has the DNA TGTGCCAGCGGGGGAAGGTTTATATCTGGGGCCAACGTCCTGACTTTC. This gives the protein CASGGRFISGANVLTF.

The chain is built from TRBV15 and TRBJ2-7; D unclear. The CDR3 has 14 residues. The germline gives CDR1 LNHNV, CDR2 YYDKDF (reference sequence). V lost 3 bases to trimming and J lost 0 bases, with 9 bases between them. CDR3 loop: CATSSLAASYEQYF. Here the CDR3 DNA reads TGTGCCACCAGCAGCTTGGCAGCCTCCTACGAGCAGTACTTC.